This T cell receptor beta chain emerged from a study of shared clonotypes between healthy human individuals. The study's findings and limits: Clonotype sharing among donors was expected to depend on sequencing depth.

Genomic DNA for unsorted samples, which was extracted with the QIAamp DNA Blood Mini kit, came from around 100 million PBMCs. Trimming removed 5 bases from V and 0 bases from J; junction bases left unmatched: 5. This CDR3 is built from 15 residues. From germline, CDR1 is SGHTA and CDR2 FQGNSA. Concerning this clone: Its matching antigen is unknown. Within the sample, other DNA sequences also encode this same CDR3.

The sequencing of unsorted PBMC DNA took place on ten immunoSEQ deep assay plates. Original handling: Filtering differed because ImmunoSEQ produced junction-only sequences that carried no quality scores. Sequencing used immunoSEQ multiplex PCR; TCRdb keeps in-frame clones, though not all of them. V and J calls and clone size are those listed in that table; D and trimming were worked out from the DNA. The sample lists 450,000 to 600,000 clones; approximately 79% were seen once. This rearrangement joins TRBV7-2 to TRBJ2-7, with TRBD2 matching over 9 bases. Material: PBMCs. The TCR was taken from a woman in her thirties or forties in good health. Some clones in this sample may be carry-over from other donors' samples. CDR3 nucleotide sequence: TGTGCCAGCAGCACGACTAGCGGCCGCTCCTACGAGCAGTACTTC. This gives the protein CASSTTSGRSYEQYF. Combining the CDR3 with reference TRBV7-2 and TRBJ2-7 gives the whole variable domain GAGVSQSPSNKVTEKGKDVELRCDPISGHTALYWYRQSLGQGLEFLIYFQGNSAPDKSGLPSDRFSAERTGGSVSTLTIQRTQQEDSAVYLCASSTTSGRSYEQYFGPGTRLTVT.